The 15 T cell receptor beta chains reported below all come from one sample, sequenced in a study of shared clonotypes between healthy human individuals. The table came from immunoSEQ multiplex PCR; TCRdb's copy has only in-frame clones and leaves some out. The table includes under 1,100,000 clones, 65% to 75% detected once. The sequenced sample consisted of memory CD4+ T cells sorted from blood. Subset: CD45RA-negative fraction. The receptors stem from a man aged 18 to 29 in good health.

V gene TRBV5-1 combines with J gene TRBJ2-3; 9 bases are shared with TRBD1. The CDR3 length is 20 residues. The J segment lost 3 bases and the V segment lost 0 bases, leaving 17 bases of the junction unmatched. Germline V lookup: CDR1 SGHRS, CDR2 YFSETQ. The CDR3 coding sequence is TGCGCCAGCAGCTTGGCCCGGTGGGGGACAGGGAACGGAACGACAGATACGCAGTATTTT. Its protein product is CASSLARWGTGNGTTDTQYF.

The chain has TRBV10-3 and TRBJ2-1, with no clear D. This CDR3 region has 15 residues. Trimming cost V 4 bases and J 5 bases, with 15 bases left between them. Germline assignment: CDR1 ENHRY and CDR2 SYGVKD. The DNA for the CDR3 is TGTGCCATCAGTGGGCTTAACGGGCCACACAATGAGCAGTTCTTC. This sequence encodes CAISGLNGPHNEQFF.

This clone occurred once. The CDR3 DNA is TGTGCCAGCAGCTTAGGCCAGGGCCCGCGGTTCTTC. It translates to CASSLGQGPRFF. This rearrangement joins TRBV7-8 to TRBJ2-1, with D maybe TRBD1 (5 bases). From germline, CDR1 is SGHVS and CDR2 FQNEAQ. V was clipped by 1 base and J by 15 bases, with 13 bases between them. This CDR3 spans 12 amino acids.

The rearrangement uses TRBV20-1 and TRBJ1-6, with D uncertain. Trimming took off 6 bases at V and 9 bases at J, with 9 bases between the two ends. This CDR3 region has 11 residues. Germline CDR1 DFQATT, CDR2 SNEGSKA (reference sequence). In DNA, the CDR3 is TGCAGTGCCAACGGAGGTTCACCCCTCCACTTT. The encoded protein is CSANGGSPLHF.

The gene calls are TRBV9 and TRBJ2-1; unclear D gene. Trimming left V 3 bases short and J 8 bases short, with 9 bases between. Germline CDR1 SGDLS, CDR2 YYNGEE. The length of the CDR3 is 12 residues. CDR3 DNA sequence: TGTGCCAGCAGCGCCCGTTGGGATGAGCAGTTCTTC. It encodes CASSARWDEQFF.

The chain links TRBV6-6 to TRBJ2-3, with 11 positions matching TRBD2. CDR1 is MNHNY and CDR2 is SVGAGI in the germline V gene (reference sequence). The CDR3 is 16 amino acids. The J segment lost 4 bases and the V segment lost 5 bases, leaving 8 bases of the junction unmatched. The DNA for the CDR3 is TGTGCCAGCAGTCGTAGACTAGCGGGGATTGCAGATACGCAGTATTTT. Translating gives CASSRRLAGIADTQYF.

This chain joins TRBV9 and TRBJ2-3; 10 nucleotides match TRBD2. Germline trimming cut 4 bases from V and 5 bases from J; bases unmatched to any gene: 25. The germline gives CDR1 SGDLS, CDR2 YYNGEE. This CDR3 spans 21 amino acids. The CDR3 nucleotides are TGTGCCAGCAGCCCCGAAATTCCCGGGGGAGCACTAGCGGGGTCCGGAGATACGCAGTATTTT. This sequence encodes CASSPEIPGGALAGSGDTQYF.

This chain connects TRBV4-2 to TRBJ2-2; 11 bases line up with TRBD1. Germline V gives CDR1 LGHNA, CDR2 YNFKEQ. The V segment lost 1 base and the J segment 6 bases; nucleotides outside the gene matches: 4. This CDR3 has 16 residues. CDR3 nucleotides: TGTGCCAGCAGCCAAGGTGGGGACAGGGGGGCCGGGGAGCTGTTTTTT. This codes for CASSQGGDRGAGELFF.

The chain links TRBV10-3 to TRBJ1-4, with D possibly matching TRBD1 (6 bases). The CDR3 runs 13 residues. CDR1 ENHRY and CDR2 SYGVKD come from the germline V gene. The V end was cut by 11 bases, the J end by 3 bases, with 13 bases between. CDR3 nucleotide sequence: TGTGCCTCTGCGACAGGCGCTAATGAAAAACTGTTTTTT. Protein product: CASATGANEKLFF.

V usage is TRBV18 and J usage is TRBJ2-5, with D possibly being TRBD2 (5 bases). The germline V gene has CDR1 KGHSH and CDR2 LQKENI. Trimming took 2 bases from V and 3 from J, leaving 7 bases between them. The CDR3 contains 13 residues. The DNA for the CDR3 is TGTGCCAGCTCACCATTCGGGGAAGAGACCCAGTACTTC. Translated, it gives CASSPFGEETQYF.

J is TRBJ2-3 and V is TRBV2, with TRBD2 as a possible D gene (7 bases). Germline assignment: CDR1 SNHLY and CDR2 FYNNEI. The CDR3 spans 13 residues. The V end lost 10 bases, the J end lost 5 bases, and 16 bases lay between the germline ends. CDR3 in DNA: TGTGCCAACCACGGGGGGCCCGGAGATACGCAGTATTTT. This translates into CANHGGPGDTQYF.

A word on this clone: Other DNA sequences in this sample translate to the same CDR3. The V call is TRBV7-2, the J call TRBJ2-1; 12 bases match TRBD2. J gave up 3 bases and V 5 bases, and 5 bases lay outside the gene matches. The CDR3 is 16 amino acids. From germline, CDR1 is SGHTA and CDR2 FQGNSA. The CDR3 region is CASSGGLAGGYNEQFF. The CDR3 DNA reads as TGTGCCAGCAGCGGGGGACTAGCGGGTGGCTACAATGAGCAGTTCTTC.

The V gene is TRBV7-2, the J gene TRBJ1-1; D ambiguous. The CDR3 sequence is 14 residues long. Germline CDR1 reads SGHTA; CDR2 reads FQGNSA. Deletions cut 1 base from V and 4 bases from J, with 10 bases between. The DNA of the CDR3 is TGTGCCAGCAGCTTAGTAGGCAGAATCACTGAAGCTTTCTTT. Translation: CASSLVGRITEAFF.

V usage is TRBV7-9 and J usage is TRBJ1-1; TRBD1 is a possible D gene (5 bases). The ends were cut back, 4 bases at V and 5 bases at J, with 17 bases in the middle. Germline V gene data show CDR1 as SEHNR and CDR2 as FQNEAQ (reference sequence). This CDR3 spans 15 amino acids. The CDR3 DNA sequence: TGTGCCAGCAGCTCCCGGGGACCATCGGGAACTGAAGCTTTCTTT. Protein product: CASSSRGPSGTEAFF.

This chain joins TRBV7-9 and TRBJ2-3; D remains unclear. V was pared by 4 bases and J by 6 bases, with 5 bases between. The CDR3 loop spans 11 amino acids. CDR1 is SEHNR and CDR2 is FQNEAQ in the germline V gene (reference sequence). The CDR3 is CASSYSDTQYF. As DNA, the CDR3 is TGTGCCAGCAGCTACTCCGATACGCAGTATTTT. Drawing the rest from reference TRBV7-9 and TRBJ2-3, the complete variable domain is DTGVSQNPRHKITKRGQNVTFRCDPISEHNRLYWYRQTLGQGPEFLTYFQNEAQLEKSRLLSDRFSAERPKGSFSTLEIQRTEQGDSAMYLCASSYSDTQYFGPGTRLTVL.